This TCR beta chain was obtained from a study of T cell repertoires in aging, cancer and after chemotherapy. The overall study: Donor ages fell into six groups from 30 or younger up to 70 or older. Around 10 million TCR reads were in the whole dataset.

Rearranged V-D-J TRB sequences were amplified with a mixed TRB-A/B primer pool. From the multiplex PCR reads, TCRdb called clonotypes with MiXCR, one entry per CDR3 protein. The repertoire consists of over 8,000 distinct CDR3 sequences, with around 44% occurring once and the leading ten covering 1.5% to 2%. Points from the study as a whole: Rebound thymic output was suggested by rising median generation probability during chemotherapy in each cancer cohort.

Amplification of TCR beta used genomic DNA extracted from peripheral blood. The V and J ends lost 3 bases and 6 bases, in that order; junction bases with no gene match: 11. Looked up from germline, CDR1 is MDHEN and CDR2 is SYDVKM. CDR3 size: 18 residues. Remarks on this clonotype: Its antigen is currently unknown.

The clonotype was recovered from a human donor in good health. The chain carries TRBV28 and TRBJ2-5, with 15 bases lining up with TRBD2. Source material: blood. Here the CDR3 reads CASSFRTSGGAVLKTQYF. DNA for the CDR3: TGTGCCAGCAGTTTCCGGACTAGCGGGGGGGCAGTGTTAAAGACCCAGTACTTC.